These 19 T cell receptor beta chains originate from one sample sequenced in a study of regulatory T cells in long-lasting Graves disease (dated by TCRdb to about 2021). The time point label on this specimen signifies: newly diagnosed GD, antithyroid drugs for less than 3 months. RNA was extracted from PBMCs in TRIzol for both TCR sequencing and RNA sequencing. Libraries were made using multiplex PCR. The data were produced on an Illumina HiSeq 4000. To build TCR beta libraries, CDR3 regions were amplified by Arm-PCR using iRepertoire HTBI primers. The public reads were reprocessed in TCRdb via fastp at Q25 and MiXCR, keeping in-frame beta chains. Rows are unified per CDR3 protein, each entry keeping the most common DNA and genes. This sample lists 250,000 to 300,000 distinct CDR3 sequences; 15% to 20% were detected once. Approximately 14% of the sample is taken by the ten largest. These data were also reused for a study on T cells in Graves' hyperthyroidism and ophthalmopathy.

Sequenced here: peripheral blood mononuclear cells (PBMCs), sampled at new diagnosis, from a patient treated with antithyroid drugs. The origin of the receptors is a woman in her twenties or thirties with Graves disease. Donor details come from another sample of the same person, matched by shared clones.

The gene calls are TRBV2 and TRBJ2-1; 8 positions agree with TRBD2. V was pared by 3 bases and J by 7 bases, with 11 bases of the junction left unmatched. The CDR3 length is 16 residues. The germline gives CDR1 SNHLY, CDR2 FYNNEI. This CDR3 reads CASSDDGLAMGNEQFF. The CDR3 nucleotides read TGTGCCAGCAGTGACGATGGACTAGCCATGGGTAATGAGCAGTTCTTC.

This clonotype was seen a handful of times. A much larger clone lies one base from this, so it may be a read error. This CDR3 is missing its conserved last phenylalanine or tryptophan, likely due to a read error. This rearrangement joins TRBV28 to TRBJ2-4, with D unclear. The V end was cut by 3 bases, the J end by 0 bases, with 9 bases between. Germline V gene lookup returns CDR1 MDHEN and CDR2 SYDVKM. The CDR3 runs to 15 residues. CDR3 DNA sequence: TGTGCCAGCAGTTTCGCATCACTAGCCAAAAACATTCAGTACCTC. It translates to CASSFASLAKNIQYL.

The table lists this clonotype with many counts. The chain recombines TRBV20-1 with TRBJ2-3; D may be TRBD2 (7 bases). CDR3 length: 14 residues. V lost 6 bases and J 6 bases, leaving 19 bases between the germline ends. CDR1 is DFQATT, CDR2 SNEGSKA, per germline (reference sequence). The CDR3 region is CSAPPWGGRDTQYF. The CDR3 DNA is TGCAGTGCCCCTCCTTGGGGGGGGCGGGATACGCAGTATTTT.

At least ten counts were recorded for this clonotype. This chain connects TRBV7-9 to TRBJ1-1; no reliable D call. The CDR3 totals 14 residues. Trimming stripped 7 bases from V and 4 bases from J, with 16 bases between. Germline lookup yields CDR1 SEHNR and CDR2 FQNEAQ (reference sequence). The CDR3 nucleotides are TGTGCCAGCACCGAGACCGGACTTGGCACTGAAGCTTTCTTT. Its translation: CASTETGLGTEAFF.

This clonotype showed up many times. The rearrangement uses TRBV20-1 and TRBJ1-1; no clear D gene. V was pared by 1 base and J by 7 bases, with 4 bases between. CDR3 size: 10 residues. The germline gives CDR1 DFQATT, CDR2 SNEGSKA (reference sequence). In DNA, the CDR3 is TGCAGTGCTAGAGGGGATGAAGCTTTCTTT. Its translation is CSARGDEAFF.

The sample holds a few counts of this clonotype. CDR3 nucleotide sequence: TGTGCCAGCAGTTCCGTAGCGGGGGGGCAGGTGCAATACGAGCAGTACTTC. This gives the protein CASSSVAGGQVQYEQYF. The chain joins TRBV12-3 or TRBV12-4 to TRBJ2-7; the match to TRBD2 covers 11 bases. The CDR3 loop spans 17 amino acids. V was pared by 4 bases and J by 4 bases, with 12 bases of the junction left unmatched.

Many counts were recorded for this clonotype. The chain is built from TRBV12-3 or TRBV12-4 and TRBJ2-1, with 7 positions matching TRBD1. The CDR3 sequence is 16 residues long. Unmatched junction bases numbered 8, after V lost 4 bases and J lost 2 bases. CDR3 sequence reads: CASSSNPGTAYNEQFF. The CDR3 DNA reads TGTGCCAGCAGTTCCAACCCCGGGACAGCCTACAATGAGCAGTTCTTC.

As to this clonotype: In this CDR3 the conserved last residue, phenylalanine or tryptophan, is missing, so a read error is likely. The chain links TRBV5-1 to TRBJ2-5; D is undetermined. The V gene's germline CDR1 is SGHRS and CDR2 YFSETQ. V was cut by 0 bases and J by 1 base, with 4 bases left in between. The length of the CDR3 is 13 residues. CDR3 nucleotide sequence: TGCGCCAGCAGCTTGGGGGGCCAAGAGACCCAGTACTAC. Its translation is CASSLGGQETQYY.

This clonotype was seen at least ten times. This chain joins TRBV7-2 and TRBJ2-5, with D unclear. Germline values: CDR1 SGHTA, CDR2 FQGNSA. V lost 5 bases, J lost 0 bases, and 7 bases lay in between. The CDR3 loop spans 13 amino acids. As DNA, the CDR3 is TGTGCCAGCAGCCCACAGAACCAAGAGACCCAGTACTTC. Translation gives CASSPQNQETQYF.

In this sample, this clonotype turned up many times. The chain recombines TRBV2 with TRBJ1-2; D gene unclear. Germline CDR1 is SNHLY and CDR2 is FYNNEI. V was shortened by 3 bases and J by 7 bases, with 3 bases between the two germline ends. The CDR3 consists of 10 residues. The CDR3 region has the DNA TGTGCCAGCAGTGATTTTGGCTACACCTTC. This codes for CASSDFGYTF. The variable domain in full, completed from reference TRBV2 and TRBJ1-2, reads EPEVTQTPSHQVTQMGQEVILRCVPISNHLYFYWYRQILGQKVEFLVSFYNNEISEKSEIFDDQFSVERPDGSNFTLKIRSTKLEDSAMYFCASSDFGYTFGSGTRLTVV.

About this clonotype itself: This may stem from a read error, because a much larger clone lies one nucleotide away. J is TRBJ1-5 and V is TRBV7-9; D gene ambiguous. In germline, CDR1 is SEHNR, CDR2 FQNEAQ (reference sequence). The CDR3 has 13 residues. CDR3 nucleotide sequence: TGTGCCAGCAACTTAGTGGCCGGGCAGCCCCAGCATTTT. Amino acids: CASNLVAGQPQHF.

The V call is TRBV12-3 or TRBV12-4, the J call TRBJ2-7; 12 bases fit TRBD2. This CDR3 has 14 residues. The V and J ends lost 6 bases and 1 base, in that order; junction bases with no gene match: 1. The CDR3 here is CASSGLAGSYEQYF. In DNA form, the CDR3 reads TGTGCCAGCAGCGGACTAGCGGGGTCCTACGAGCAGTACTTC.

Note on this clonotype: Just one base apart from a much larger clone, this may be a read error. The CDR3 does not close with the conserved phenylalanine or tryptophan, likely indicating a read error. This chain uses TRBV7-6 with TRBJ2-5; D unclear. The CDR3 spans 12 residues. CDR1 and CDR2 from the germline V gene are SGHVS and FNYEAQ. The V gene lost 5 bases and the J gene lost 4 bases, with 8 bases spanning the gap. CDR3 sequence: CASSLSSETQYL. CDR3 DNA: TGTGCCAGCAGCCTCAGTTCAGAGACCCAGTACCTC.

This clonotype was observed at least ten times. The chain is built from TRBV7-9 and TRBJ1-2; D is perhaps TRBD1 (5 bases). Trimming removed 2 bases at V and 0 bases at J, with 10 bases between. CDR3 length: 15 amino acids. The germline gives CDR1 SEHNR, CDR2 FQNEAQ (reference sequence). In nucleotides, the CDR3 is TGTGCCAGCAGCTTATGGGACCGATCTAACTATGGCTACACCTTC. It yields the protein CASSLWDRSNYGYTF.

This clonotype appeared many times. This chain connects TRBV6-1 to TRBJ1-4, with D unclear. V lost 8 bases and J 8 bases, leaving 27 bases between the germline ends. This CDR3 region has 17 residues. In germline, CDR1 is MNHNS, CDR2 SASEGT. The CDR3 coding sequence is TGTGCCAGCGGGCTCAACCTCGGTTACTTACCTGGGGAAAAACTGTTTTTT. This sequence encodes CASGLNLGYLPGEKLFF.

This clonotype showed up many times. The chain uses TRBV29-1 and TRBJ1-2, with TRBD1 matching over 9 bases. CDR3 size: 12 residues. CDR1 is SQVTM and CDR2 is ANQGSEA in the germline V gene. The CDR3 sequence is CSHRDRVSGYTF. The CDR3 nucleotides read TGCAGTCACCGGGACAGGGTGAGCGGCTACACCTTC.

The V gene is TRBV11-1, the J gene TRBJ2-1; D is unclear. The germline V gene has CDR1 SGHAT and CDR2 FQDESV (reference sequence). Trimming cost V 5 bases and J 5 bases, with 16 bases left between them. The CDR3 runs 15 residues. As DNA, the CDR3 is TGTGCCAGCAGCCAGCGACCAGGCCGGAACAATGAGCAGTTCTTC. Translation: CASSQRPGRNNEQFF. Complete variable domain (other parts from reference TRBV11-1 and TRBJ2-1): EAEVAQSPRYKITEKSQAVAFWCDPISGHATLYWYRQILGQGPELLVQFQDESVVDDSQLPKDRFSAERLKGVDSTLKIQPAELGDSAMYLCASSQRPGRNNEQFFGPGTRLTVL.

The chain combines TRBV20-1 with TRBJ1-3, with no clear D. CDR3 size: 14 residues. Germline lookup yields CDR1 DFQATT and CDR2 SNEGSKA (reference sequence). The V end was cut by 3 bases, the J end by 3 bases, with 12 bases between. Here the CDR3 reads CSASFRKGGNTIYF. The CDR3 bases are TGCAGTGCTAGTTTCCGGAAAGGTGGAAACACCATATATTTT.

This clonotype was seen ten or more times. The chain couples TRBV12-3 or TRBV12-4 to TRBJ2-1; TRBD1 matches 11 bases. The CDR3 covers 15 residues. V was clipped by 6 bases and J by 3 bases; unmatched bases: 4. The CDR3 protein is CASRPGQGVYNEQFF. The CDR3 DNA reads as TGTGCCAGCAGGCCGGGACAGGGGGTCTACAATGAGCAGTTCTTC.